One sample yielded the 24 T cell receptor beta chains listed below, sequenced in a study of T cells in localized non-small cell lung cancer. Data came from immunoSEQ multiplex PCR; TCRdb stores just in-frame clones and leaves some out. The table has 1,300 or so clones, 30% to 45% seen once; the top ten hold 13%. This material consisted of lung tumor tissue, taken before any cancer treatment. The receptors were sampled from a woman aged 18-49 years with stage I lung adenocarcinoma.

This chain links TRBV19 with TRBJ1-1, with a possible D match to TRBD1 (5 bases). Germline CDR1 reads LNHDA; CDR2 reads SQIVND (reference sequence). V lost 3 bases and J 3 bases, leaving 8 bases between the germline ends. CDR3 length: 13 amino acids. Written as DNA, the CDR3 is TGTGCCAGTAGTATGACCAGGGACACTGAAGCTTTCTTT. As protein: CASSMTRDTEAFF.

The genes are TRBV11-3 and TRBJ2-7; 8 bases are shared with TRBD2. J gave up 2 bases and V 5 bases, and 8 bases lay outside the gene matches. CDR3 length: 15 amino acids. Germline V lookup: CDR1 SGHNT, CDR2 YENEEA. The CDR3 is CASSKPRAGAYEQYF. The CDR3 DNA is TGTGCCAGCAGCAAGCCGAGAGCGGGAGCCTACGAGCAGTACTTC.

V usage is TRBV6-8 and J usage is TRBJ1-1; D is uncertain. The V gene lost 7 bases and the J gene lost 2 bases, with 11 bases spanning the gap. Per germline, CDR1 MNHGY and CDR2 SAAAGT. The CDR3 spans 13 residues. The CDR3 sequence is CASKVPANTEAFF. CDR3 DNA sequence: TGTGCCAGCAAAGTGCCAGCTAACACTGAAGCTTTCTTT.

The V and J genes are TRBV19 and TRBJ1-3; D is perhaps TRBD1 (5 bases). Germline V gene data show CDR1 as LNHDA and CDR2 as SQIVND (reference sequence). Trimming took off 7 bases at V and 0 bases at J, with 16 bases between the two ends. CDR3 length: 16 amino acids. CDR3 nucleotides: TGTGCCAGTAAGGCGCGACAGATCATCTCTGGAAACACCATATATTTT. It is translated as CASKARQIISGNTIYF.

This clone was counted a few times. The chain couples TRBV11-3 to TRBJ2-2; D not resolved. Germline V gene data show CDR1 as SGHNT and CDR2 as YENEEA. The CDR3 has 14 amino acids. V was trimmed by 5 bases and J by 0 bases, leaving 7 bases between them. The CDR3 spells CASSPTANTGELFF. CDR3 DNA sequence: TGTGCCAGCAGCCCTACTGCGAACACCGGGGAGCTGTTTTTT.

A few counts support this clone. In nucleotides, the CDR3 is TGTGCCAGCAGCTTGGGACAGGGGAACACTGAAGCTTTCTTT. This translates into CASSLGQGNTEAFF. The gene calls are TRBV2 and TRBJ1-1; 9 bases are a match to TRBD1. The CDR3 has 14 residues. Trimming removed 6 bases from V and 1 base from J; junction bases left unmatched: 3. In germline, CDR1 is SNHLY, CDR2 FYNNEI.

The DNA of the CDR3 is TGTGCCAGCCAAAGACCCGGGACGAGGCAGCAGTTCTTC. Amino acid sequence: CASQRPGTRQQFF. This chain connects TRBV19 to TRBJ2-1; either TRBD1 or TRBD2 may fit D (5 bases each). Trimming removed 9 bases at V and 11 bases at J, with 20 bases between. The CDR3 contains 13 residues. The V gene's germline CDR1 is LNHDA and CDR2 SQIVND (reference sequence).

The chain uses TRBV12-2 and TRBJ2-7; the table gives TRBD2 as D, unverified against the DNA. TRBV12-2 is recorded as a pseudogene. The CDR3 runs to 17 residues. DNA for the CDR3: TGTGCAAGTCGCCACCCCGCCGCAGCGGGAGGGCCCTACGAGCAGTACTTC. As protein: CASRHPAAAGGPYEQYF.

The genes are TRBV4-1 and TRBJ2-1; 12 bases line up with TRBD2. V shed 2 bases, J shed 6 bases, and the junction held 8 bases outside the gene matches. CDR1 and CDR2 from the germline V gene are MGHRA and YSYEKL. CDR3 length: 17 amino acids. The CDR3 is CASSQREGLAGVNEQFF. The CDR3 bases are TGCGCCAGCAGCCAACGAGAGGGACTAGCGGGTGTCAATGAGCAGTTCTTC.

This clone has just one count. The chain joins TRBV19 to TRBJ2-2; D not certain. Germline V gene data show CDR1 as LNHDA and CDR2 as SQIVND (reference sequence). The CDR3 consists of 11 residues. Trimming shortened V by 5 bases and J by 7 bases, and 5 bases separated the two germline ends. The CDR3: CASSHHGELFF. As DNA, the CDR3 is TGTGCCAGTAGTCACCACGGGGAGCTGTTTTTT.

This chain links TRBV19 with TRBJ1-3; 7 bases map to TRBD1. Germline lookup yields CDR1 LNHDA and CDR2 SQIVND (reference sequence). This CDR3 is 17 amino acids long. J lost 0 bases, V lost 4 bases, and 9 bases had no gene match. CDR3 DNA sequence: TGTGCCAGTAGTACGTCCGGGACAGACAGCTCTGGAAACACCATATATTTT. Protein sequence: CASSTSGTDSSGNTIYF.

This clone is judged large (0.1 to 1%). The chain recombines TRBV7-1 with TRBJ2-2; TRBD2 might be the D (5 bases). TRBV7-1 has ORF status, its function being uncertain. V lost 3 bases and J lost 3, with 11 bases in between. The CDR3 covers 15 residues. This chain's CDR3 is CASSSGLGDTGELFF. CDR3 bases: TGTGCCAGCAGCTCCGGACTGGGAGACACCGGGGAGCTGTTTTTT.

By share, this clone ranks as large. The chain combines TRBV11-3 with TRBJ1-2, with 11 bases matching TRBD1. J was trimmed by 8 bases and V by 3 bases; bases with no gene match: 5. The CDR3 sequence is 14 residues long. Germline CDR1 SGHNT, CDR2 YENEEA. CDR3 DNA sequence: TGTGCCAGCAGCTTGAGGACAGGGGGCCGGGGCTACACCTTC. Its translation: CASSLRTGGRGYTF. The full variable domain, with the rest looked up from reference TRBV11-3 and TRBJ1-2, is EAGVVQSPRYKIIEKKQPVAFWCNPISGHNTLYWYLQNLGQGPELLIRYENEEAVDDSQLPKDRFSAERLKGVDSTLKIQPAELGDSAVYLCASSLRTGGRGYTFGSGTRLTVV.

This clone was seen a handful of times. The CDR3 DNA sequence: TGTGCCAGCAGTTACTCGATAATGGGGACCACCTACGAGCAGTACTTC. Its protein is CASSYSIMGTTYEQYF. The gene calls are TRBV6-8 and TRBJ2-7; D assignment may be TRBD1 or TRBD2 (5 bases each). Germline V gene lookup returns CDR1 MNHGY and CDR2 SAAAGT. Deletions cut 0 bases from V and 2 bases from J, with 14 bases between. CDR3 size: 16 residues.

The chain employs TRBV7-1 and TRBJ2-3, with TRBD1 as a possible D gene (5 bases). TRBV7-1 is assigned to the ORF class and has an uncertain function. CDR3 length equals 14 residues. V shed 4 bases and J shed 3 bases, with 11 bases lying between them. The CDR3 is CASSLRGATDTQYF. The CDR3 nucleotides read TGTGCCAGCAGCTTACGTGGGGCTACAGATACGCAGTATTTT.

The rearrangement links TRBV28 to TRBJ2-3; 8 bases are a match to TRBD2. The V gene's germline CDR1 is MDHEN and CDR2 SYDVKM. This CDR3 is built from 13 residues. The V gene end was trimmed by 5 bases and the J gene end by 6 bases; junction bases not matched to a gene: 4. The CDR3 bases are TGTGCCAGCAGTCCAAGCGGGAGCGATACGCAGTATTTT. Amino acid sequence: CASSPSGSDTQYF.

The chain uses TRBV18 and TRBJ2-1; 8 positions agree with TRBD1. The CDR3 runs 12 residues. V gave up 3 bases and J gave up 8 bases; unmatched junction bases: 0. Germline assignment: CDR1 KGHSH and CDR2 LQKENI. The CDR3 DNA is TGTGCCAGCTCACCGACAGGGGATGAGCAGTTCTTC. Protein product: CASSPTGDEQFF.

As DNA, the CDR3 is TGTGCCAGCAGCTTAAGTCTAGCGGGCCCCAGCTCCTACAATGAGCAGTTCTTC. Protein sequence: CASSLSLAGPSSYNEQFF. The chain joins TRBV11-3 to TRBJ2-1, with TRBD2 identical over 8 bases. This CDR3 is built from 18 residues. J gave up 0 bases and V 2 bases, and 9 bases lay outside the gene matches. Per the germline V gene, CDR1 is SGHNT and CDR2 is YENEEA. The full variable domain, with the rest looked up from reference TRBV11-3 and TRBJ2-1, is EAGVVQSPRYKIIEKKQPVAFWCNPISGHNTLYWYLQNLGQGPELLIRYENEEAVDDSQLPKDRFSAERLKGVDSTLKIQPAELGDSAVYLCASSLSLAGPSSYNEQFFGPGTRLTVL.

This clone was counted once. The V and J genes are TRBV28 and TRBJ1-2; 8 bases agree with TRBD1. The CDR3 extends over 17 amino acids. With 5 bases clipped from V and 7 bases from J, the junction kept 18 bases outside the gene matches. Per the germline V gene, CDR1 is MDHEN and CDR2 is SYDVKM. CDR3 amino acids: CASSPVRLRGQVFGYTF. The CDR3 region has the DNA TGTGCCAGCAGTCCCGTTCGTCTGCGGGGACAGGTCTTTGGCTACACCTTC.

This clone was seen more than once but under ten times. This chain uses TRBV29-1 with TRBJ2-7, with TRBD1 matching over 8 bases. CDR1 and CDR2 (germline): SQVTM, ANQGSEA. Trimming at V came to 6 bases and at J to 6 bases, leaving 7 bases not matched to a gene. The CDR3 extends over 12 amino acids. CDR3: CSVSMTGAEQYF. In DNA form, the CDR3 reads TGCAGCGTCTCGATGACAGGGGCCGAGCAGTACTTC.

The chain combines TRBV30 with TRBJ2-3; unclear D gene. There are 12 residues in the CDR3. Germline CDR1 is GTSNPN and CDR2 is SVGIG (reference sequence). V was cut by 1 base and J by 4 bases, with 6 bases left in between. CDR3 in amino acids: CAWSGLPDTQYF. For the CDR3, the DNA is TGTGCCTGGAGTGGCCTTCCAGATACGCAGTATTTT.

Here the CDR3 reads CASSSGGGISTEAFF. The DNA of the CDR3 is TGTGCCAGCAGCTCAGGGGGAGGGATTAGCACTGAAGCTTTCTTT. The rearrangement uses TRBV11-3 and TRBJ1-1; 7 bases line up with TRBD1. Trimming took 4 bases from V and 4 from J; bases not matched to a gene: 9. CDR3 length equals 15 residues. CDR1 is SGHNT, CDR2 YENEEA, per germline.

This clone was detected a few times. The chain links TRBV6-8 to TRBJ2-7, with D hard to call. The CDR3 totals 13 residues. The ends were cut back, 2 bases at V and 3 bases at J, with 8 bases in the middle. Germline CDR1 and CDR2: MNHGY and SAAAGT. Written as DNA, the CDR3 is TGTGCCAGCAGTTACCGAGAGAGCTACGAGCAGTACTTC. Amino acids: CASSYRESYEQYF.

This chain joins TRBV9 and TRBJ1-1, with a tentative D call TRBD1 (5 bases). Trimming cost V 0 bases and J 11 bases, with 14 bases left between them. The CDR3 is made up of 13 amino acids. Germline CDR1 reads SGDLS; CDR2 reads YYNGEE. CDR3 sequence: CASSVGTTSKAFF. The CDR3 DNA reads as TGTGCCAGCAGCGTAGGGACAACTTCGAAGGCTTTCTTT.